This paragraph reports one T cell receptor beta chain. What it recognizes is unknown. This record belongs to a study of T cell repertoires in aging, cancer and after chemotherapy. As for the study in general: Donor ages fell into six groups from 30 or younger up to 70 or older.

The template was genomic DNA from peripheral blood, not RNA. A mixed TRB-A/B primer pool amplified rearranged TRB by multiplex touch-down PCR. TCRdb passed the multiplex PCR reads through MiXCR, listing each CDR3 protein once. The table has about 10,000 distinct CDR3 sequences, less than 30% seen once; the top ten hold roughly 1.3%. Study findings and constraints: In each cancer cohort, median generation probability increased across chemotherapy, suggesting thymic output rebounded.

Germline loops: CDR1 MDHEN, CDR2 SYDVKM. V dropped 5 bases and J dropped 3; count of bases not matched to a gene: 5. CDR3 length: 16 residues. The V gene is TRBV28, the J gene TRBJ2-7, with TRBD2 matching 15 bases. The sequencing input was blood. This receptor was identified in a human donor in good health. The CDR3 nucleotides are TGTGCCAGCAGTCCAATGGGACTAGCGGGAGGCTACGAGCAGTACTTC. It translates to CASSPMGLAGGYEQYF.